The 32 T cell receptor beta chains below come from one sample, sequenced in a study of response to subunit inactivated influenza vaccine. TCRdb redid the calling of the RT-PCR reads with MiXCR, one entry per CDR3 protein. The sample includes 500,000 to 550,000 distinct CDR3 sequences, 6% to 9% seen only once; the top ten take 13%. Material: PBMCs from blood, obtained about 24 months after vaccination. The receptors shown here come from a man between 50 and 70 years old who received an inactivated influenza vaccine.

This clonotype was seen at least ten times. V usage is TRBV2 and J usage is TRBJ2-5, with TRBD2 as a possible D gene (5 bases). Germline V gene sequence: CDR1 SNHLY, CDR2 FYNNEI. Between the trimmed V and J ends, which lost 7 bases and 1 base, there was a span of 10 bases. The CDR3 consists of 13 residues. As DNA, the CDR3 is TGTGCCAGCAATTCCGGGATCCAAGAGACCCAGTACTTC. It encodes CASNSGIQETQYF.

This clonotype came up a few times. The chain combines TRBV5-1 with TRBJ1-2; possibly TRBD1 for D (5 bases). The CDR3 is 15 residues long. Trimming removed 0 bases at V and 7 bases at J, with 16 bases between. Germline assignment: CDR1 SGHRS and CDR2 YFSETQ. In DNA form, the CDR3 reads TGCGCCAGCAGCTTGGATGGGCAGGGTGGTCTTGGCTACACCTTC. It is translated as CASSLDGQGGLGYTF.

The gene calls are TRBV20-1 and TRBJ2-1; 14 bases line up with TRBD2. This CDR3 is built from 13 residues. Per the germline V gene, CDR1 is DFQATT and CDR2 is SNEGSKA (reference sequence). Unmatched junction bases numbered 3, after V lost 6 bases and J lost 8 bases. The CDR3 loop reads CSAGTSGSYEQFF. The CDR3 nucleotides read TGCAGTGCCGGGACTAGCGGGAGCTATGAGCAGTTCTTC.

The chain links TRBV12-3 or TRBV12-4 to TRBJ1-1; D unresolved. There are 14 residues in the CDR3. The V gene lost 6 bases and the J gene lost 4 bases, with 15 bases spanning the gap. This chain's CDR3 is CASSPGPLGTEAFF. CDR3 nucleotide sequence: TGTGCCAGCAGCCCCGGACCGCTGGGCACTGAAGCTTTCTTT.

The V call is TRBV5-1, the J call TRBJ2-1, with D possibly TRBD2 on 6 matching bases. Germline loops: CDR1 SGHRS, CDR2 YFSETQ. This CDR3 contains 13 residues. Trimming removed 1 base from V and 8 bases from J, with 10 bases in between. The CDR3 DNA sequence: TGCGCCAGCAGCTTGAGTAGCGGCGATGAGCAGTTCTTC. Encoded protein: CASSLSSGDEQFF.

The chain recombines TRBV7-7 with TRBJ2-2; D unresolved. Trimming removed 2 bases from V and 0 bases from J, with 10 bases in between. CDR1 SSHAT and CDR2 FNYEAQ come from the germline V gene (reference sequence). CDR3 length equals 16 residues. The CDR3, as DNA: TGTGCCAGCAGCTTAAACGGTGGTTCGAACACCGGGGAGCTGTTTTTT. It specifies CASSLNGGSNTGELFF.

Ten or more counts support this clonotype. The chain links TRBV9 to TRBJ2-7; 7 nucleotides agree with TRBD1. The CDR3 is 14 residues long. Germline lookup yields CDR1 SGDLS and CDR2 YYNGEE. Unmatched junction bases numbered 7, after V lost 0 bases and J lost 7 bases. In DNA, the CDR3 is TGTGCCAGCAGCGTAGAAGCAGGGGGATGGGAGCAGTACTTC. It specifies CASSVEAGGWEQYF.

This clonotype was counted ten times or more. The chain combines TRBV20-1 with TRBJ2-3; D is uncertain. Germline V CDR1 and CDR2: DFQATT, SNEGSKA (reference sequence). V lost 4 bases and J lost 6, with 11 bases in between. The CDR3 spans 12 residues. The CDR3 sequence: CSAKELGDTQYF. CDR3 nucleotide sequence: TGCAGTGCTAAAGAATTAGGGGATACGCAGTATTTT.

The CDR3: CASSSGARGPEAFF. CDR3 nucleotide sequence: TGTGCCAGCAGTTCCGGGGCCAGGGGACCTGAAGCTTTCTTT. This chain connects TRBV12-3 or TRBV12-4 to TRBJ1-1; perhaps TRBD1 as D (6 bases). V was pared by 4 bases and J by 6 bases, with 15 bases between. The CDR3 spans 14 residues.

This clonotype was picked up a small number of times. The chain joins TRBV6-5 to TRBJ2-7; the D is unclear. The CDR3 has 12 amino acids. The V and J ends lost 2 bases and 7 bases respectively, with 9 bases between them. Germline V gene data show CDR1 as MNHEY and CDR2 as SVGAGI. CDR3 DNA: TGTGCCAGCAGTTACCGTCCGGGTGAGCAGTACTTC. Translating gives CASSYRPGEQYF.

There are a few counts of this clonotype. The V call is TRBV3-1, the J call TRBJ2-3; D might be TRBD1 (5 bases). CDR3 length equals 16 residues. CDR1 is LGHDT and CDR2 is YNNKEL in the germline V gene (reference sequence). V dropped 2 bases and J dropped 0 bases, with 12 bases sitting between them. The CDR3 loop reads CASSQKGATSTDTQYF. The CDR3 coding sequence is TGTGCCAGCAGCCAAAAAGGGGCCACGAGCACAGATACGCAGTATTTT.

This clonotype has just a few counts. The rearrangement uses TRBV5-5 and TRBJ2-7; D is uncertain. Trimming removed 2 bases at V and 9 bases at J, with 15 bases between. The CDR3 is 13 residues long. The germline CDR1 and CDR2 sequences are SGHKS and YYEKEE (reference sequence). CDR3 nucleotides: TGTGCCAGCAGCTTCGGACCTTCGGTAGGGCAGTACTTC. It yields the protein CASSFGPSVGQYF.

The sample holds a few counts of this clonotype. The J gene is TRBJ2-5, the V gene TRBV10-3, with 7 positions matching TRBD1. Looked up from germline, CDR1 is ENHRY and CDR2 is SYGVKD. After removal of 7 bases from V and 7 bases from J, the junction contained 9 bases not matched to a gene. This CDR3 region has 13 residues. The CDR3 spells CAITGQEEGTQYF. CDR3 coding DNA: TGTGCCATCACAGGACAGGAGGAAGGGACCCAGTACTTC.

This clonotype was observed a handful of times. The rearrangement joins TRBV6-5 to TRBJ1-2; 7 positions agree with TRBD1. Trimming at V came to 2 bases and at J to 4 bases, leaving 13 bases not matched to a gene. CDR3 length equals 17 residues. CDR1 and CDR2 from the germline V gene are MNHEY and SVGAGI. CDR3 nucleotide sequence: TGTGCCAGCAGTTACAGGACAGGCCTTCCCCAACTCTATGGCTACACCTTC. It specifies CASSYRTGLPQLYGYTF.

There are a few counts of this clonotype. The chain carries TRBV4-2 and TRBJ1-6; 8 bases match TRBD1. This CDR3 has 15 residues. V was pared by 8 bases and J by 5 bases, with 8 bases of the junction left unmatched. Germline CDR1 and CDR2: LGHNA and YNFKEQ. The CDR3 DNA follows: TGTGCCAGCTCCCGTTCGGACAGGGATAATTCACCCCTCCACTTT. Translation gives CASSRSDRDNSPLHF.

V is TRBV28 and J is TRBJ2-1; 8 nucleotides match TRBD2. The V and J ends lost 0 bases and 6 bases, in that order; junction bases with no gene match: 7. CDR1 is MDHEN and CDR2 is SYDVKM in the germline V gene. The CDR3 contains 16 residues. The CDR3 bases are TGTGCCAGCAGTTTATGGGGCGGGAGGACCCCCAATGAGCAGTTCTTC. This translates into CASSLWGGRTPNEQFF.

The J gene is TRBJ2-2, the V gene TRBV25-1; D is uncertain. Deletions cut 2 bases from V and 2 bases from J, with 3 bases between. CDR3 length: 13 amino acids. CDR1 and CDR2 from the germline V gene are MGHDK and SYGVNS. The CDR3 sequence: CASSELNTGELFF. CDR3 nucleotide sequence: TGTGCCAGCAGTGAACTTAACACCGGGGAGCTGTTTTTT.

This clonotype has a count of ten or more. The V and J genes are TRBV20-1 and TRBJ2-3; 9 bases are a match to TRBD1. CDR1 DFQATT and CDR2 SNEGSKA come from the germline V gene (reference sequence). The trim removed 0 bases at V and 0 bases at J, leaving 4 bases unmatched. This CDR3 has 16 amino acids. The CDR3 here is CSARDTGGQSTDTQYF. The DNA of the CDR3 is TGCAGTGCTAGAGATACAGGGGGCCAGAGCACAGATACGCAGTATTTT.

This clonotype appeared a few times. The CDR3 DNA reads as TGCAGTGCTAGATTTGGTTTAAGGAACACTGAAGCTTTCTTT. It translates to CSARFGLRNTEAFF. The chain couples TRBV20-1 to TRBJ1-1; the D is unclear. Trimming cost V 2 bases and J 1 base, with 11 bases left between them. Germline lookup yields CDR1 DFQATT and CDR2 SNEGSKA (reference sequence). The CDR3 is 14 amino acids.

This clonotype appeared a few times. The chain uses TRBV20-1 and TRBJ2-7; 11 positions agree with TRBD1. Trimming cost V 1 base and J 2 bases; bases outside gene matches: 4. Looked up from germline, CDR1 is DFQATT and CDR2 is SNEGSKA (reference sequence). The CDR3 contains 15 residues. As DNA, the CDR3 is TGCAGTGCTAGAGTCGGACAGGGGGCCGCCTACGAGCAGTACTTC. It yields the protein CSARVGQGAAYEQYF.

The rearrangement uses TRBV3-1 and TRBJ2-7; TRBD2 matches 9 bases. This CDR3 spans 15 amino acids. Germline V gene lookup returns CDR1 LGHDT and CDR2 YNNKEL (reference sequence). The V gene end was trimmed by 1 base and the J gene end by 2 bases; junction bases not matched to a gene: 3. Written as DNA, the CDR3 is TGTGCCAGCAGCCAAGTCGCGGGAGGGCCCTACGAGCAGTACTTC. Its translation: CASSQVAGGPYEQYF.

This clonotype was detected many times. The CDR3 nucleotides read TGTGCCAGCCTCGGGGCGGGCGCGAACACCGGGGAGCTGTTTTTT. Amino acids: CASLGAGANTGELFF. This rearrangement joins TRBV7-9 to TRBJ2-2; D might be TRBD1 or TRBD2, each matching 5 bases. This CDR3 is 15 amino acids long. Trimming cost V 8 bases and J 0 bases, with 13 bases left between them. Germline V CDR1 and CDR2: SEHNR, FQNEAQ (reference sequence). Full variable domain (missing parts from reference TRBV7-9 and TRBJ2-2): DTGVSQNPRHKITKRGQNVTFRCDPISEHNRLYWYRQTLGQGPEFLTYFQNEAQLEKSRLLSDRFSAERPKGSFSTLEIQRTEQGDSAMYLCASLGAGANTGELFFGEGSRLTVL.

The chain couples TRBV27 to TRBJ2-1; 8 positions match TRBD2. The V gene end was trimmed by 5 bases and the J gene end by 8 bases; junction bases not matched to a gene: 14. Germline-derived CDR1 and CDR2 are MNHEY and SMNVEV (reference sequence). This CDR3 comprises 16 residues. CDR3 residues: CASSPWLLSGTDEQFF. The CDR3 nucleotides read TGTGCCAGCAGTCCTTGGTTGCTTAGCGGGACTGATGAGCAGTTCTTC.

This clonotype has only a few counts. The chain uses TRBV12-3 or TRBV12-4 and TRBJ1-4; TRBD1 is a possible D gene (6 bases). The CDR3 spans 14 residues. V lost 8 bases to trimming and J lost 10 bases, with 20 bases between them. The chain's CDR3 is CASSSVGGATKLFF. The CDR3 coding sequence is TGTGCCAGCTCCTCCGTGGGGGGCGCAACAAAACTGTTTTTT.

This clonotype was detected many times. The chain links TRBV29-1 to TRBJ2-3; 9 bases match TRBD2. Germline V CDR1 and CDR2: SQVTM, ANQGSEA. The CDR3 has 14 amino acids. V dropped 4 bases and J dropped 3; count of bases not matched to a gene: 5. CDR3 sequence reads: CSVGYTSGTDTQYF. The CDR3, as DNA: TGCAGCGTTGGCTATACTAGCGGGACAGATACGCAGTATTTT.

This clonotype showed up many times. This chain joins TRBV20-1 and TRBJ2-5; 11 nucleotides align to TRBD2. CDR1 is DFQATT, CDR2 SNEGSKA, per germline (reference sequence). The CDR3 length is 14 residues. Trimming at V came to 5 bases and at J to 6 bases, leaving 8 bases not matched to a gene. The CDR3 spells CSAPIAGGSKTQYF. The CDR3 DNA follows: TGCAGTGCTCCAATAGCGGGAGGGTCGAAGACCCAGTACTTC.

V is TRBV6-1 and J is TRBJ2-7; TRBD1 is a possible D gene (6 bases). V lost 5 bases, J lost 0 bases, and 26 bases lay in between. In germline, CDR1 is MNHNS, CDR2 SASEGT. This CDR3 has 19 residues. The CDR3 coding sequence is TGTGCCAGCAGTCCCCCCGCCAACCTCCGGGACACCTTCTCCTACGAGCAGTACTTC. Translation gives CASSPPANLRDTFSYEQYF.

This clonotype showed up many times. CDR3 sequence: CASSYSHRGDEQFF. The CDR3 nucleotides read TGTGCCAGCAGTTACTCGCACAGGGGGGATGAGCAGTTCTTC. This chain links TRBV6-2 or TRBV6-3 with TRBJ2-1, with 8 bases aligning to TRBD1. The trim removed 0 bases at V and 8 bases at J, leaving 3 bases unmatched. The CDR3 runs to 14 residues. Germline V gene lookup returns CDR1 MNHEY and CDR2 SVGEGT.

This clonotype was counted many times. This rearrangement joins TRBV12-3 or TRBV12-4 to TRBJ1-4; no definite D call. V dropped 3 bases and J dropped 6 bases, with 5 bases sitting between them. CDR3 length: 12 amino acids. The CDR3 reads CASSFIYEKLFF. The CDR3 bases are TGTGCCAGCAGTTTCATCTATGAAAAACTGTTTTTT.

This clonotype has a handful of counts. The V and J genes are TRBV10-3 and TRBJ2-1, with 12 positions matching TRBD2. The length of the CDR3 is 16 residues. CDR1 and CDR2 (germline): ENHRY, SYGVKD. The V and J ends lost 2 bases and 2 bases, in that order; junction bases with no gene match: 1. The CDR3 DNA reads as TGTGCCATCAGTGAGCGGACTAGCGGGGCCTACAATGAGCAGTTCTTC. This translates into CAISERTSGAYNEQFF.

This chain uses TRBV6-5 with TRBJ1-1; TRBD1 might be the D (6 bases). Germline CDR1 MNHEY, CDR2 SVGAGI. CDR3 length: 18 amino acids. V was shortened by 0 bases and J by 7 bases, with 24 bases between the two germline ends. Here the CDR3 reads CASSYSSQGFGLVGEAFF. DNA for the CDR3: TGTGCCAGCAGTTACTCTTCACAGGGTTTTGGGTTAGTGGGTGAAGCTTTCTTT.

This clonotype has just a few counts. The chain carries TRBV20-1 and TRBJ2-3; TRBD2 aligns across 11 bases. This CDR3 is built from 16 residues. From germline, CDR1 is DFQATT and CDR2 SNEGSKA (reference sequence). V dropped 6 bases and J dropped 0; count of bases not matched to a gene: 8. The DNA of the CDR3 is TGCAGTGCAGCCGGGACTAGCGGTAGAAGCACAGATACGCAGTATTTT. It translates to CSAAGTSGRSTDTQYF.